This TCR beta chain emerged from a study of cytomegalovirus exposure and HLA in healthy donors. Findings and caveats of the study: The presence/absence work took it that sequencing depth was about the same across donors. What a later analysis showed was that several of the most significant clusters appeared linked to common viral pathogens.

The V gene end was trimmed by 4 bases and the J gene end by 3 bases; junction bases not matched to a gene: 12. Germline CDR1 is SGHRS and CDR2 is YFSETQ. This CDR3 contains 19 residues. For this clone: The antigen is unknown.

Primers: 60 Vbeta forward and 13 Jbeta reverse. TCRdb keeps only in-frame clones here, not all; method: immunoSEQ multiplex PCR. The repertoire holds 150,000 to 200,000 clones, with approximately 80% as singletons. The TCR sequence derives from a male donor in good health and CMV-seronegative. The source material was PBMCs. The genes are TRBV5-1 and TRBJ2-3; TRBD2 matches 15 bases. The CDR3 DNA is TGCGCCAGCAGCACCCTCGGACTAGCGGGGGGGCTTGGGACAGATACGCAGTATTTT. Its protein is CASSTLGLAGGLGTDTQYF.